The entry that follows covers one TCR beta chain sequence. Its antigen is undetermined. The data stem from a study of memory CD4+ T cells and cytomegalovirus serostatus. Turning to the study itself: Healthy Belgian adult donors included nine or ten CMV-positive and 24 CMV-negative people. General study results and limits: CMV serostatus prediction reached median AUC approximately 0.95, or 0.91 with US-trained model.

Sequencing used immunoSEQ multiplex PCR; TCRdb keeps in-frame clones, though not all of them. Of about 50,000 clones listed, 82% are singletons. The sort gate was single viable CD3+CD4+CD8-CD45RO+ cells for memory CD4+ T cells. This CDR3 comprises 16 residues. Germline CDR1 MGHRA, CDR2 YSYEKL. The V and J ends lost 4 bases and 7 bases, in that order; junction bases with no gene match: 12. This receptor was obtained from an adult in good health and CMV-seronegative. V usage is TRBV4-1 and J usage is TRBJ2-7; 11 nucleotides align to TRBD2. The sequenced sample was memory CD4+ T cells from blood. The chain's CDR3 is CASSPLFSGGAGEQYF. The DNA for the CDR3 is TGCGCCAGCAGCCCTCTCTTTAGCGGGGGGGCGGGTGAGCAGTACTTC.